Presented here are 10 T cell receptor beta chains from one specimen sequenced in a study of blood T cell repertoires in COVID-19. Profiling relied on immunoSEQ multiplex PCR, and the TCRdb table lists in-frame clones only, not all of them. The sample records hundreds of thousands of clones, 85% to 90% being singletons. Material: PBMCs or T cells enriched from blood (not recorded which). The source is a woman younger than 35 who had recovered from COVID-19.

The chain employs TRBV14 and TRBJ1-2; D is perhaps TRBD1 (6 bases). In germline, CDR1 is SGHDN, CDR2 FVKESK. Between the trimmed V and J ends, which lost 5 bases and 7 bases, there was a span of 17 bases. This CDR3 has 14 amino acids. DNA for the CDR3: TGTGCCAGCAGCTCTCAGGGGTTATCAGGTGGCTACACCTTC. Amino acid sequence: CASSSQGLSGGYTF.

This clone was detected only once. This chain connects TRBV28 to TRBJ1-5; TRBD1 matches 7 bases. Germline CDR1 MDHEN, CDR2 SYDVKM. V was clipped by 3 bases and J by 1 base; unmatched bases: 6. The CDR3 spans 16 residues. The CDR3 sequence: CASSLEGQASNQPQHF. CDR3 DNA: TGTGCCAGCAGTTTGGAAGGACAGGCGAGCAATCAGCCCCAGCATTTT.

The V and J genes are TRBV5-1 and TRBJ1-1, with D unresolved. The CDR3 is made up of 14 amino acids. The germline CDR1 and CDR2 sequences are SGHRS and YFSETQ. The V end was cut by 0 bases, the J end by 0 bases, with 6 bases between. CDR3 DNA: TGCGCCAGCAGCTTGGAGGCGGTGAACACTGAAGCTTTCTTT. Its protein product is CASSLEAVNTEAFF.

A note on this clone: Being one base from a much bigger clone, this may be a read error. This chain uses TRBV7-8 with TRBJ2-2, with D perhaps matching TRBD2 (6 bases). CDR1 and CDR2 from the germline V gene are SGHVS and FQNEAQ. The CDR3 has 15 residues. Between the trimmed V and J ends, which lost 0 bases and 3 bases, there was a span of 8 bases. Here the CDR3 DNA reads TGTGCCAGCAGCTTAGCGGGGGGATACACCGGGGAGCTGTTTTTT. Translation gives CASSLAGGYTGELFF. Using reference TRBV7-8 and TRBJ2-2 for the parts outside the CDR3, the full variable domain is GAGVSQSPRYKVAKRGQDVALRCDPISGHVSLFWYQQALGQGPEFLTYFQNEAQLDKSGLPSDRFFAERPEGSVSTLKIQRTQQEDSAVYLCASSLAGGYTGELFFGEGSRLTVL.

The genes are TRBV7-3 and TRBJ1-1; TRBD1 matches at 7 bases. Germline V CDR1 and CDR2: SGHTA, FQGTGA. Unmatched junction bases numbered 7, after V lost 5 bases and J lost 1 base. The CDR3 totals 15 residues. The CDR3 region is CASSADGTENTEAFF. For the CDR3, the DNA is TGTGCCAGCAGCGCCGACGGGACAGAGAACACTGAAGCTTTCTTT.

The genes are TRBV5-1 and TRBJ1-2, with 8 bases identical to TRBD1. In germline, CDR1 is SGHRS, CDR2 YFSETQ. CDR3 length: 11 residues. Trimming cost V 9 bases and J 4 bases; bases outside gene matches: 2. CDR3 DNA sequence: TGCGCCACTACAGGGGGCTATGGCTACACCTTC. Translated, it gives CATTGGYGYTF.

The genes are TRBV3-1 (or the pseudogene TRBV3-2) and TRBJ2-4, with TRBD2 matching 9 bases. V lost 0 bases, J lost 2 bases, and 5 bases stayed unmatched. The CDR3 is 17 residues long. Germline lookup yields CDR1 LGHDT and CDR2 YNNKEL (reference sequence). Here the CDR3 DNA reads TGTGCCAGCAGCCAAGAGTTTGCGGGGGGGCCCAAAAACATTCAGTACTTC. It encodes CASSQEFAGGPKNIQYF.

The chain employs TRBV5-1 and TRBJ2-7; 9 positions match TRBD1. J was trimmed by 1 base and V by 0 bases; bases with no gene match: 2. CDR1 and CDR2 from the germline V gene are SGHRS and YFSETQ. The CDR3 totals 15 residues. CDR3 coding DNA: TGCGCCAGCAGCTTGGAGGGACAGGGATCCTACGAGCAGTACTTC. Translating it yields CASSLEGQGSYEQYF.

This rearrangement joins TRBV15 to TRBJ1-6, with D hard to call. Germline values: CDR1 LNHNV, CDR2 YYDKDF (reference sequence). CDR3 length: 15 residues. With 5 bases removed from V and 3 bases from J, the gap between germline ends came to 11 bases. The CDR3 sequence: CATSGRRGYNSPLHF. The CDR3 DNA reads TGTGCCACCAGCGGTCGGCGGGGCTATAATTCACCCCTCCACTTT.

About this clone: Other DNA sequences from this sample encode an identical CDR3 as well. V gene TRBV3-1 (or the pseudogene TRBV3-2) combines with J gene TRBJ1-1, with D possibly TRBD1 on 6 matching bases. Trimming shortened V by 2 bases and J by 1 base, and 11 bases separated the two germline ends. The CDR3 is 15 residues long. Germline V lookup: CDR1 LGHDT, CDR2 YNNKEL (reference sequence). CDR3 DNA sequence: TGTGCCAGCAGCCAACCAAGCAGGGGGAACACTGAAGCTTTCTTT. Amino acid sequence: CASSQPSRGNTEAFF.